Listed here are 24 T cell receptor beta chains from one sample, sequenced in a study of identical twins. TCRdb ran MiXCR on the 5' RACE reads and lists one entry per CDR3 protein. Among 350,000 to 400,000 distinct CDR3 sequences, about 10% were seen once, and the ten largest hold roughly 8.9%. The sequenced sample consisted of naive T cells sorted from blood. These TCRs come from a woman aged 50 to 65 in good health.

The CDR3 spells CASSEQGTGTEAFF. The CDR3, as DNA: TGTGCCAGCAGTGAACAGGGGACGGGCACTGAAGCTTTCTTT. The V and J genes are TRBV6-1 and TRBJ1-1, with D possibly TRBD1 on 6 matching bases. V was trimmed by 2 bases and J by 4 bases, leaving 11 bases between them. The CDR3 runs to 14 residues. Germline CDR1 reads MNHNS; CDR2 reads SASEGT.

This clonotype was counted a few times. The rearrangement joins TRBV7-9 to TRBJ2-1; 10 bases are a match to TRBD1. Germline-derived CDR1 and CDR2 are SEHNR and FQNEAQ (reference sequence). The CDR3 loop spans 13 amino acids. Trimming took 6 bases from V and 9 from J; bases not matched to a gene: 5. The chain's CDR3 is CASSRQGAGEQFF. CDR3 sequence (DNA): TGTGCCAGCAGTCGACAGGGGGCGGGTGAGCAGTTCTTC.

The V call is TRBV25-1, the J call TRBJ2-5; TRBD1 aligns across 9 bases. V lost 6 bases to trimming and J lost 6 bases; unmatched junction nucleotides: 5. Germline CDR1 and CDR2: MGHDK and SYGVNS. This CDR3 is 13 amino acids long. CDR3 nucleotide sequence: TGTGCCAGCAGAGGACAGGGGTGGAAGACCCAGTACTTC. As protein: CASRGQGWKTQYF.

This clonotype has at least ten counts. The chain employs TRBV5-1 and TRBJ1-2; possible D gene TRBD1, 5 bases. Germline CDR1 SGHRS, CDR2 YFSETQ. CDR3 length: 14 residues. The germline V and J ends were trimmed by 5 bases and 2 bases, with 13 bases remaining between them. The CDR3 region is CASRGPLGNYGYTF. The CDR3 bases are TGCGCCAGCAGGGGACCCTTGGGGAACTATGGCTACACCTTC.

CDR3 amino acids: CASSLSFREGGMGETQYF. In nucleotides, the CDR3 is TGTGCCAGCAGCTTAAGTTTTCGGGAGGGTGGTATGGGGGAGACCCAGTACTTC. The rearrangement links TRBV7-8 to TRBJ2-5; TRBD2 matches at 8 bases. Germline V CDR1 and CDR2: SGHVS, FQNEAQ. The CDR3 consists of 18 residues. J was trimmed by 5 bases and V by 2 bases; bases with no gene match: 16.

This clonotype was detected a few times. V and J are TRBV7-8 and TRBJ2-5; D unclear. Per germline, CDR1 SGHVS and CDR2 FQNEAQ. Trimming left V 5 bases short and J 4 bases short, with 14 bases between. The CDR3 is 14 amino acids. The CDR3 reads CASSPTGPLETQYF. The CDR3 DNA reads TGTGCCAGCAGCCCTACTGGGCCGCTAGAGACCCAGTACTTC.

The sample holds a few counts of this clonotype. The chain uses TRBV14 and TRBJ2-1; the match to TRBD2 covers 7 bases. Germline assignment: CDR1 SGHDN and CDR2 FVKESK. This CDR3 is built from 18 residues. V trimming: 0 bases; J trimming: 3 bases; junction bases outside the gene matches: 11. CDR3 sequence (DNA): TGTGCCAGCAGCCAAGATCCCCCCGCGGGAGCGTACTACAATGAGCAGTTCTTC. This sequence encodes CASSQDPPAGAYYNEQFF.

The CDR3 coding sequence is TGCAGTGCTAGAGATCCCGGGACTAGCGGCGATGAGCAGTTCTTC. Amino acid sequence: CSARDPGTSGDEQFF. The rearrangement uses TRBV20-1 and TRBJ2-1; 11 nucleotides agree with TRBD2. Germline lookup yields CDR1 DFQATT and CDR2 SNEGSKA (reference sequence). V shed 0 bases and J 8 bases; nucleotides not matched to a gene: 6. CDR3 size: 15 residues.

This clonotype appeared many times. The J gene is TRBJ2-1, the V gene TRBV12-3 or TRBV12-4; TRBD1 matches 9 bases. CDR3 length equals 16 residues. Germline trimming cut 5 bases from V and 3 bases from J; bases unmatched to any gene: 8. CDR3 in amino acids: CASSRTGTGNYNEQFF. CDR3 bases: TGTGCCAGCAGTCGGACCGGGACAGGGAACTACAATGAGCAGTTCTTC.

CDR3 DNA: TGTGCCAGCAGGAGAGACACCCAGGGGACTGAAGCTTTCTTT. Translated: CASRRDTQGTEAFF. The J gene is TRBJ1-1, the V gene TRBV12-3 or TRBV12-4, with D perhaps TRBD1 (6 bases). The CDR3 is 14 residues long. The germline V and J ends were trimmed by 6 bases and 5 bases, with 16 bases remaining between them.

This clonotype was picked up one time. The chain couples TRBV7-9 to TRBJ2-7; the D gene could be TRBD1 or TRBD2 (5 bases each). Trimming took 4 bases from V and 4 from J, leaving 17 bases between them. This CDR3 is 15 amino acids long. Germline V gene sequence: CDR1 SEHNR, CDR2 FQNEAQ (reference sequence). CDR3 region: CASSSRDLIRYEQYF. CDR3 sequence (DNA): TGTGCCAGCAGCTCGAGGGACCTGATAAGATACGAGCAGTACTTC.

The rearrangement joins TRBV28 to TRBJ2-7; D possibly corresponds to TRBD1 (6 bases). The CDR3 runs 12 residues. In germline, CDR1 is MDHEN, CDR2 SYDVKM. V lost 6 bases and J lost 4, with 10 bases in between. CDR3 protein: CASRTDRYEQYF. The CDR3 bases are TGTGCCAGCAGGACTGACAGGTACGAGCAGTACTTC.

This clonotype came up many times. This chain links TRBV29-1 with TRBJ2-3; D not resolved. CDR3 length: 11 amino acids. CDR1 and CDR2 from the germline V gene are SQVTM and ANQGSEA. The germline V and J ends were trimmed by 6 bases and 2 bases, with 6 bases remaining between them. CDR3 nucleotide sequence: TGCAGCGTCGCGGACACAGATACGCAGTATTTT. This sequence encodes CSVADTDTQYF.

This clonotype was observed at least ten times. This sequence joins TRBV29-1 and TRBJ2-7; D unresolved. This CDR3 is built from 11 residues. V shed 4 bases and J shed 3 bases, with 7 bases lying between them. Germline V gene data show CDR1 as SQVTM and CDR2 as ANQGSEA. The CDR3 is CSVGPNYEQYF. The CDR3 DNA follows: TGCAGCGTTGGACCCAACTACGAGCAGTACTTC.

This clonotype showed up many times. The genes are TRBV29-1 and TRBJ2-3; D is possibly TRBD2 (5 bases). Trimming removed 5 bases at V and 6 bases at J, with 12 bases between. The V gene's germline CDR1 is SQVTM and CDR2 ANQGSEA. The CDR3 is 12 amino acids. The CDR3 nucleotides read TGCAGCGTTAAAACTAGGGTGGATACGCAGTATTTT. Protein product: CSVKTRVDTQYF.

This clonotype showed up many times. V gene TRBV12-3 or TRBV12-4 combines with J gene TRBJ2-3; TRBD2 matches at 11 bases. The trim removed 7 bases at V and 3 bases at J, leaving 3 bases unmatched. The CDR3 is made up of 14 amino acids. As DNA, the CDR3 is TGTGCCAGCATAGCGGGAGGGCCAACAGATACGCAGTATTTT. It codes for CASIAGGPTDTQYF.

This clonotype was observed many times. The rearrangement uses TRBV29-1 and TRBJ1-2, with 8 bases aligning to TRBD1. Germline V gene lookup returns CDR1 SQVTM and CDR2 ANQGSEA. With V trimmed by 3 bases and J by 8 bases, 5 bases remained unmatched. The CDR3 length is 12 residues. CDR3 loop: CSVERTGLGYTF. Written as DNA, the CDR3 is TGCAGCGTTGAGCGGACAGGGCTCGGCTACACCTTC.

CDR3: CASRPPLWAQSSYNEQFF. The DNA for the CDR3 is TGTGCCAGCAGGCCACCTTTGTGGGCCCAGAGCTCCTACAATGAGCAGTTCTTC. V gene TRBV6-5 combines with J gene TRBJ2-1, with unresolved D. Trimming removed 6 bases at V and 0 bases at J, with 21 bases between. CDR3 length: 18 amino acids. Germline-derived CDR1 and CDR2 are MNHEY and SVGAGI.

This clonotype came up a few times. This chain connects TRBV27 to TRBJ1-4; 7 bases are shared with TRBD1. The CDR3 consists of 16 residues. Per germline, CDR1 MNHEY and CDR2 SMNVEV (reference sequence). V lost 11 bases to trimming and J lost 3 bases; unmatched junction nucleotides: 15. The CDR3 DNA reads TGTGCCTCCTCCGGGACAGCCTTTAGGGCTAATGAAAAACTGTTTTTT. The encoded protein is CASSGTAFRANEKLFF.

This clonotype was seen ten or more times. This rearrangement joins TRBV5-1 to TRBJ2-1; D unresolved. V lost 0 bases and J lost 5, with 6 bases in between. The CDR3 sequence is 13 residues long. The germline V gene encodes CDR1 SGHRS and CDR2 YFSETQ. CDR3 protein: CASSLVVNNEQFF. The CDR3 DNA is TGCGCCAGCAGCTTGGTGGTCAACAATGAGCAGTTCTTC. Using reference TRBV5-1 and TRBJ2-1 for the parts outside the CDR3, the full variable domain is KAGVTQTPRYLIKTRGQQVTLSCSPISGHRSVSWYQQTPGQGLQFLFEYFSETQRNKGNFPGRFSGRQFSNSRSEMNVSTLELGDSALYLCASSLVVNNEQFFGPGTRLTVL.

There are a few counts of this clonotype. The chain is built from TRBV14 and TRBJ2-2; 10 positions agree with TRBD2. V lost 1 base and J lost 1; bases outside the gene matches: 6. Looked up from germline, CDR1 is SGHDN and CDR2 is FVKESK. There are 18 residues in the CDR3. CDR3: CASSQAPSGSLNTGELFF. CDR3 nucleotides: TGTGCCAGCAGCCAAGCTCCTAGCGGGAGCCTGAACACCGGGGAGCTGTTTTTT.

This chain links TRBV4-2 with TRBJ2-3; TRBD2 matches at 11 bases. The CDR3 consists of 16 residues. J lost 3 bases, V lost 0 bases, and 2 bases had no gene match. Germline CDR1 is LGHNA and CDR2 is YNFKEQ. The DNA of the CDR3 is TGTGCCAGCAGCCAAGAGCTAGCGGGAGGAACAGATACGCAGTATTTT. The encoded protein is CASSQELAGGTDTQYF.

This clonotype showed up many times. The gene calls are TRBV12-3 or TRBV12-4 and TRBJ1-5; 7 bases are shared with TRBD1. This CDR3 is 16 amino acids long. The junction had 10 bases not matched to a gene; V was cut back by 6 bases and J by 2 bases. CDR3 sequence reads: CASRVTGSRRNQPQHF. CDR3 bases: TGTGCCAGCAGGGTGACAGGGAGCCGTCGCAATCAGCCCCAGCATTTT.

This clonotype showed up just a few times. The V and J genes are TRBV2 and TRBJ2-3; the D is unclear. The CDR3 has 10 residues. Trimming removed 4 bases at V and 8 bases at J, with 4 bases between. Per the germline V gene, CDR1 is SNHLY and CDR2 is FYNNEI. The CDR3 spells CASSAGTQYF. As DNA, the CDR3 is TGTGCCAGCAGTGCCGGTACGCAGTATTTT.